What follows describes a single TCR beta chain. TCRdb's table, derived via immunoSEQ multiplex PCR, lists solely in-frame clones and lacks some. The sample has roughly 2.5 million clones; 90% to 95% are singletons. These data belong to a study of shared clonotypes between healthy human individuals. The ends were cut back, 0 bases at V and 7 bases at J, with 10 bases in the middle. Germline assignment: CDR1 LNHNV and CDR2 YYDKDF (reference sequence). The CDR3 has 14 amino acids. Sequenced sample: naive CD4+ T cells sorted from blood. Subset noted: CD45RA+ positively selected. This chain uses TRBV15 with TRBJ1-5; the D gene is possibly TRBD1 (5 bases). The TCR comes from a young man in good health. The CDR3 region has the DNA TGTGCCACCAGCAGAGAGGGGGGGTTGCAGCCCCAGCATTTT. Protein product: CATSREGGLQPQHF.